Listed here are 19 T cell receptor beta chains from one sample, sequenced in a study of blood T cell repertoires in COVID-19. Produced via immunoSEQ multiplex PCR; TCRdb's table is partial and in-frame only. The sample yields fewer than 200,000 clones, about 87% seen once. The sample comprised peripheral blood. Receptor source: a man aged 40-49 years with active or convalescent COVID-19.

V gene TRBV5-4 combines with J gene TRBJ2-1; 9 nucleotides agree with TRBD2. The V segment lost 1 base and the J segment 8 bases; nucleotides outside the gene matches: 13. The CDR3 consists of 17 residues. Germline V gene data show CDR1 as SGHNT and CDR2 as YYREEE (reference sequence). CDR3 coding DNA: TGTGCCAGCAGCTTGAAGGTTGCGGGGGGGATTTTAGATGAGCAGTTCTTC. This gives the protein CASSLKVAGGILDEQFF.

The V and J genes are TRBV5-6 and TRBJ1-2; tentative D call: TRBD1 (6 bases). V lost 0 bases and J lost 7, with 28 bases in between. Per the germline V gene, CDR1 is SGHDT and CDR2 is YYEEEE. The CDR3 loop spans 19 amino acids. DNA for the CDR3: TGTGCCAGCAGCTTGGCGAGGACAGTCGCGTGGGGAACGGCGGGTGGCTACACCTTC. Protein product: CASSLARTVAWGTAGGYTF. Based on the CDR3 plus reference TRBV5-6 and TRBJ1-2, the full variable domain is DAGVTQSPTHLIKTRGQQVTLRCSPKSGHDTVSWYQQALGQGPQFIFQYYEEEERQRGNFPDRFSGHQFPNYSSELNVNALLLGDSALYLCASSLARTVAWGTAGGYTFGSGTRLTVV.

The chain recombines TRBV28 with TRBJ1-1; the D is unclear. Trimming took off 8 bases at V and 2 bases at J, with 21 bases between the two ends. In germline, CDR1 is MDHEN, CDR2 SYDVKM. The CDR3 is 16 amino acids. The DNA for the CDR3 is TGTGCCAGCCTGGGCAGGTTCGTTGGGCGAAACACTGAAGCTTTCTTT. The encoded protein is CASLGRFVGRNTEAFF.

The sample holds one count of this clone. The chain joins TRBV28 to TRBJ1-1, with 7 bases identical to TRBD1. Germline V gene lookup returns CDR1 MDHEN and CDR2 SYDVKM. CDR3 size: 16 residues. The V gene end was trimmed by 6 bases and the J gene end by 1 base; junction bases not matched to a gene: 11. The CDR3: CASRSTTGTRNTEAFF. The DNA of the CDR3 is TGTGCCAGCAGATCCACGACAGGGACGAGGAACACTGAAGCTTTCTTT.

This clone was detected only once. The chain has TRBV7-3 and TRBJ2-1, with TRBD2 identical over 7 bases. The CDR3 extends over 13 amino acids. The V segment lost 5 bases and the J segment 7 bases; nucleotides outside the gene matches: 5. CDR1 is SGHTA, CDR2 FQGTGA, per germline. The CDR3 loop reads CASSTSGGNEQFF. The CDR3 DNA sequence: TGTGCCAGCAGCACATCCGGGGGGAATGAGCAGTTCTTC. Supplemented by reference TRBV7-3 and TRBJ2-1, the full variable domain reads GAGVSQTPSNKVTEKGKYVELRCDPISGHTALYWYRQSLGQGPEFLIYFQGTGAADDSGLPNDRFFAVRPEGSVSTLKIQRTERGDSAVYLCASSTSGGNEQFFGPGTRLTVL.

This chain links TRBV2 with TRBJ1-2; 9 bases match TRBD1. J was trimmed by 6 bases and V by 7 bases; bases with no gene match: 6. CDR3 size: 13 residues. Germline assignment: CDR1 SNHLY and CDR2 FYNNEI. Here the CDR3 reads CASTRDRVDGYTF. The CDR3 DNA reads as TGTGCCAGCACCCGGGACAGGGTGGATGGCTACACCTTC.

V gene TRBV18 combines with J gene TRBJ1-6, with unresolved D. The germline V and J ends were trimmed by 0 bases and 10 bases, with 7 bases remaining between them. The CDR3 runs 13 residues. Germline V CDR1 and CDR2: KGHSH, LQKENI. The CDR3 sequence: CASSPPSGSPLHF. The DNA of the CDR3 is TGTGCCAGCTCACCACCATCCGGGTCACCCCTCCACTTT.

The chain has TRBV2 and TRBJ2-1; tentatively, D is TRBD1 (5 bases). Germline loops: CDR1 SNHLY, CDR2 FYNNEI. The ends were cut back, 8 bases at V and 4 bases at J, with 15 bases in the middle. The CDR3 spans 14 residues. CDR3 loop: CASAQGFSYNEQFF. CDR3 in DNA: TGTGCCAGCGCGCAGGGTTTCTCGTACAATGAGCAGTTCTTC.

The J gene is TRBJ1-3, the V gene TRBV11-3; D is unresolved. CDR3 length: 12 residues. Per the germline V gene, CDR1 is SGHNT and CDR2 is YENEEA. The V end was cut by 10 bases, the J end by 1 base, with 8 bases between. DNA of the CDR3: TGTGCCACCCGGAGTTCTGGAAACACCATATATTTT. It encodes CATRSSGNTIYF.

The V and J genes are TRBV19 and TRBJ1-2; 7 nucleotides align to TRBD1. CDR1 is LNHDA, CDR2 SQIVND, per germline (reference sequence). After removal of 5 bases from V and 3 bases from J, the junction contained 6 bases not matched to a gene. This CDR3 has 14 amino acids. DNA of the CDR3: TGTGCCAGTAGTGGAAGGGGGCGGGACTATGGCTACACCTTC. Its protein product is CASSGRGRDYGYTF.

This chain uses TRBV9 with TRBJ2-5, with 15 bases matching TRBD2. CDR1 SGDLS and CDR2 YYNGEE come from the germline V gene. CDR3 length: 19 amino acids. With V trimmed by 2 bases and J by 4 bases, 12 bases remained unmatched. The CDR3 region has the DNA TGTGCCAGCAGCGTTGGGACTAGCGGGGGGAGATTAAGAAGAGAGACCCAGTACTTC. Amino acid sequence: CASSVGTSGGRLRRETQYF. Drawing the rest from reference TRBV9 and TRBJ2-5, the complete variable domain is DSGVTQTPKHLITATGQRVTLRCSPRSGDLSVYWYQQSLDQGLQFLIQYYNGEERAKGNILERFSAQQFPDLHSELNLSSLELGDSALYFCASSVGTSGGRLRRETQYFGPGTRLLVL.

This clone was counted between two and nine times. The J gene is TRBJ1-2, the V gene TRBV24-1; D not certain. Germline CDR1 KGHDR, CDR2 SFDVKD. V lost 4 bases, J lost 8 bases, and 13 bases lay in between. The CDR3 runs to 13 residues. The CDR3 protein is CATSETGLLGYTF. The CDR3 DNA is TGTGCCACCAGTGAAACTGGGCTTTTAGGCTACACCTTC.

The chain employs TRBV5-4 and TRBJ1-2; D not certain. The CDR3 consists of 15 residues. V shed 4 bases and J shed 2 bases, with 15 bases lying between them. Germline V gene lookup returns CDR1 SGHNT and CDR2 YYREEE (reference sequence). CDR3 DNA sequence: TGTGCCAGCAGCCAATTCGACACATTAAACTATGGCTACACCTTC. It specifies CASSQFDTLNYGYTF.

The chain joins TRBV19 to TRBJ1-6; the D gene is possibly TRBD1 (6 bases). Germline assignment: CDR1 LNHDA and CDR2 SQIVND (reference sequence). This CDR3 spans 14 amino acids. Trimming removed 6 bases from V and 7 bases from J, with 13 bases in between. CDR3: CASRGDILNSPLHF. CDR3 in DNA: TGTGCCAGTAGGGGGGACATTCTAAATTCACCCCTCCACTTT.

Concerning this clone: Other DNA sequences in the sample encode the same CDR3. The genes are TRBV10-3 and TRBJ1-1; D is ambiguous. V lost 6 bases, J lost 1 base, and 6 bases lay in between. The CDR3 length is 12 residues. Germline CDR1 reads ENHRY; CDR2 reads SYGVKD. The chain's CDR3 is CAISRGNTEAFF. The DNA of the CDR3 is TGTGCCATCAGCCGAGGGAACACTGAAGCTTTCTTT.

The genes are TRBV6-1 and TRBJ1-3; possible D gene TRBD1, 6 bases. V was clipped by 2 bases and J by 2 bases, with 10 bases between them. The CDR3 loop spans 15 amino acids. Germline lookup yields CDR1 MNHNS and CDR2 SASEGT. CDR3 in amino acids: CASSELGGPGNTIYF. DNA for the CDR3: TGTGCCAGCAGTGAATTAGGGGGACCTGGAAACACCATATATTTT.

V gene TRBV2 combines with J gene TRBJ2-7; TRBD1 is a possible D gene (5 bases). Looked up from germline, CDR1 is SNHLY and CDR2 is FYNNEI. The CDR3 is made up of 15 amino acids. Trimming removed 2 bases at V and 3 bases at J, with 14 bases between. CDR3 DNA: TGTGCCAGCAGTGAATGGCAGGGAAGGGGCTACGAGCAGTACTTC. This translates into CASSEWQGRGYEQYF.

The V gene is TRBV5-1, the J gene TRBJ2-5; tentatively, D is TRBD1 (6 bases). The V gene lost 4 bases and the J gene lost 5 bases, with 18 bases spanning the gap. Germline CDR1 reads SGHRS; CDR2 reads YFSETQ. The CDR3 totals 15 residues. CDR3 loop: CASSQADRQGETQYF. The CDR3 DNA reads as TGCGCCAGCAGCCAAGCCGACAGGCAGGGGGAGACCCAGTACTTC.

The V call is TRBV6-6, the J call TRBJ2-2; tentative D call: TRBD2 (6 bases). Germline V gives CDR1 MNHNY, CDR2 SVGAGI (reference sequence). This CDR3 has 15 residues. Trimming shortened V by 10 bases and J by 2 bases, and 17 bases separated the two germline ends. The CDR3 nucleotides read TGTGCCATCCCGCGGGACTTGAAAAACACCGGGGAGCTGTTTTTT. This codes for CAIPRDLKNTGELFF.